The clone carrying this T cell receptor (beta chain) was detected many times. The target antigen is unknown. This sample was included in a study of early T cells in non-severe SARS-CoV-2 infection. The wider study: With bulk RNA from unsorted whole blood as input, sequencing yielded unpaired chains. General study findings and limits: Using VDJdb, the matching emphasized anti-spike CD8 responses while missing private and CD4 specificities.

Individually, cDNA molecules had unique molecular identifiers attached to them. TCRdb reprocessed the 5' RACE reads with MiXCR, giving one entry per CDR3 protein. This sample carries approximately 77,000 distinct CDR3 sequences, around 12% of them seen once, and the ten largest clones take roughly a sixth. Source: whole blood, taken at baseline. The sequence came from an adult who was a healthcare worker with PCR-confirmed SARS-CoV-2 infection or an uninfected control (not recorded which). The donor label of this sample is uncertain.

Here the CDR3 DNA reads TGCAGTGCTAAGAGGACAGGGGGATATAACGAGCAGTACTTC. Protein product: CSAKRTGGYNEQYF. The V gene is TRBV20-1, the J gene TRBJ2-7; 10 bases line up with TRBD1. Germline assignment: CDR1 DFQATT and CDR2 SNEGSKA (reference sequence). V gave up 4 bases and J gave up 5 bases; unmatched junction bases: 8. The CDR3 sequence is 14 residues long.